This entry concerns a single TCR beta chain. This entry comes from a study of cytomegalovirus exposure and HLA in healthy donors. Study at large: About 85 million unique TCRs from HLA-typed donors were held in an early release of data.

60 Vbeta and 13 Jbeta primers were used in PCR. Assay: immunoSEQ multiplex PCR; the TCRdb copy retains only in-frame clones and omits some. The sample includes about 76,000 clones, just over 70% seen only once; the top ten take 4.9%. CDR3 length: 15 residues. Germline CDR1 MNHNY, CDR2 SVGAGI (reference sequence). V dropped 2 bases and J dropped 1 base, with 6 bases sitting between them. Sequenced: PBMCs. The V and J genes are TRBV6-6 and TRBJ1-6; D remains ambiguous. This TCR derives from a man aged 55 to 70 in good health and CMV-seropositive. The CDR3 loop reads CASSYTGSYNSPLHF. The CDR3 DNA reads as TGTGCCAGCAGTTACACGGGATCCTATAATTCACCCCTCCACTTT.